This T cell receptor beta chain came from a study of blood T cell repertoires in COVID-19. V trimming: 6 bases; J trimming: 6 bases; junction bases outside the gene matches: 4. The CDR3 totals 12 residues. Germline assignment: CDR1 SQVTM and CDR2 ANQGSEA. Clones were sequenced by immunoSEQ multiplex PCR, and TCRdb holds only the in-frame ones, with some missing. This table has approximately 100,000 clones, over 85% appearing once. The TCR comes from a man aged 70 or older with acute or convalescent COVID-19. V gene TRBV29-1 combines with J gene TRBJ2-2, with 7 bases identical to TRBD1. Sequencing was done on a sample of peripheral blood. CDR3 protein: CSVQQGAGELFF. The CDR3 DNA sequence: TGCAGCGTCCAGCAGGGGGCCGGGGAGCTGTTTTTT.